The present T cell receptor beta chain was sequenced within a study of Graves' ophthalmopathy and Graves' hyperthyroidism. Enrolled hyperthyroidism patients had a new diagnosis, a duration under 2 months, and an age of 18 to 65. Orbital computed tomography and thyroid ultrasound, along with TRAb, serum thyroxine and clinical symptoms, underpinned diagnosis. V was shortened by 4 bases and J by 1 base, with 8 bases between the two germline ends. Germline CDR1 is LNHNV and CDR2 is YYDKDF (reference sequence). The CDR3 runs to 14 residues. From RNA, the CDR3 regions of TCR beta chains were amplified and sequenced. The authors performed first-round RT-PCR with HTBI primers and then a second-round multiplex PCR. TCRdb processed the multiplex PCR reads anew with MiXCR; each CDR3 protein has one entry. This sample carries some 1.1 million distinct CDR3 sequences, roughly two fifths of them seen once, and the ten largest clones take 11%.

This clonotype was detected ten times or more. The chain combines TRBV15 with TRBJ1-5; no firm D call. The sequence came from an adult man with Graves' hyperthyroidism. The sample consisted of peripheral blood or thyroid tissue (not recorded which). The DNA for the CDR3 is TGTGCCACCAGCATCTTCAGAAGCAATCAGCCCCAGCATTTT. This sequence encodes CATSIFRSNQPQHF.